The sequence of this TCR beta chain was determined in a study of T cells in Graves' hyperthyroidism and ophthalmopathy. This CDR3 contains 13 residues. V lost 2 bases to trimming and J lost 8 bases, with 12 bases between them. Germline lookup yields CDR1 MNHEY and CDR2 SVGAGI. RNA transcripts served as the template for amplifying TCR beta CDR3 regions. An initial round of RT-PCR targeting the TCR CDR3 relied on the HTBI primer set. TCRdb called the multiplex PCR reads again in MiXCR, with one record for every CDR3 protein. The repertoire consists of more than 500,000 distinct CDR3 sequences, with about a sixth occurring once and the leading ten covering less than 4.5%. In its sample, this clonotype was seen many times.

The specimen sequenced was blood. This chain joins TRBV6-5 and TRBJ1-2; tentative D call: TRBD1 (6 bases). The receptor was derived from a woman in her 30s with Graves' hyperthyroidism. In DNA form, the CDR3 reads TGTGCCAGCAGTTACGGGGGCATGGGGGGCTACACCTTC. This translates into CASSYGGMGGYTF.